These 24 T cell receptor beta chains originate from one sample sequenced in a study of vaccination and CD4 T cells after COVID-19. Oncomine TCR Beta short-read sequencing was applied to DNA from cultured CD4+ T cells. MiXCR, run by TCRdb on the PCR reads, gives a single entry per CDR3 protein. This sample carries over 9,000 distinct CDR3 sequences, around 50% of them seen once, and the ten largest clones take over 25%. Treatment denoted: approximately nine-day PBMC culture with coronavirus spike peptide pools or control peptides (ViraFEST assay). These receptors' antigens are unknown. Source material: CD4+ T cells from blood, cultured in vitro. These receptor sequences come from a human donor who had recovered from COVID-19.

This chain connects TRBV5-1 to TRBJ2-7; 12 bases are shared with TRBD1. With the DNA end fitting TRBJ2-5 better, the J assignment may be wrong. This CDR3 comprises 16 residues. The V gene's germline CDR1 is SGHRS and CDR2 YFSETQ. CDR3 residues: CASSLEGTGGHETQYF. CDR3 sequence (DNA): TGCGCCAGCAGCTTGGAAGGGACAGGGGGCCATGAGACCCAGTACTTC.

This clonotype occurred a few times. This chain links TRBV7-6 with TRBJ1-4; tentatively, D is TRBD1 (5 bases). The CDR3 contains 16 residues. Looked up from germline, CDR1 is SGHVS and CDR2 is FNYEAQ. The V and J ends lost 5 bases and 5 bases respectively, with 18 bases between them. Written as DNA, the CDR3 is TGTGCCAGCAGCACCTTAACCGGGACGGAAAATGAAAAACTGTTTTTT. Translation gives CASSTLTGTENEKLFF.

The chain couples TRBV30 to TRBJ2-3; D might be TRBD2 (6 bases). The CDR3 runs 13 residues. V was trimmed by 8 bases and J by 1 base, leaving 13 bases between them. Per germline, CDR1 GTSNPN and CDR2 SVGIG (reference sequence). In DNA, the CDR3 is TGTGCCCGTAGCGGCCTCGGCACAGATACGCAGTATTTT. Protein product: CARSGLGTDTQYF.

J is TRBJ1-6 and V is TRBV6-1; the match to TRBD1 covers 10 bases. CDR3 length: 14 amino acids. The germline gives CDR1 MNHNS, CDR2 SASEGT. V gave up 6 bases and J gave up 7 bases; unmatched junction bases: 3. CDR3 sequence reads: CASRQDRGNSPLHF. The CDR3 DNA reads TGTGCCAGCAGGCAGGACAGGGGGAATTCACCCCTCCACTTT.

This sequence joins TRBV12-3 or TRBV12-4 and TRBJ1-2, with 9 bases lining up with TRBD1. There are 12 residues in the CDR3. With V trimmed by 4 bases and J by 10 bases, 4 bases remained unmatched. The CDR3 loop reads CASSSWTGAYTF. As DNA, the CDR3 is TGTGCCAGCAGTTCCTGGACAGGGGCCTACACCTTC.

This clonotype was seen a handful of times. The CDR3 region has the DNA TGTGCCAGCAGTTACTCGGGTTCGAGGGGAAATGGCTACACCTTC. Translated: CASSYSGSRGNGYTF. The chain carries TRBV6-5 and TRBJ1-2, with D perhaps matching TRBD1 (5 bases). The CDR3 has 15 amino acids. CDR1 and CDR2 (germline): MNHEY, SVGAGI. V lost 0 bases and J lost 6, with 14 bases in between.

The chain joins TRBV20-1 to TRBJ2-2; 13 nucleotides match TRBD2. This CDR3 comprises 16 residues. Germline assignment: CDR1 DFQATT and CDR2 SNEGSKA (reference sequence). With V trimmed by 3 bases and J by 3 bases, 4 bases remained unmatched. CDR3 region: CSARTSGGLYTGELFF. Here the CDR3 DNA reads TGCAGTGCTAGGACTAGCGGGGGGCTCTACACCGGGGAGCTGTTTTTT.

This clonotype has more than one count but fewer than ten. The chain joins TRBV25-1 to TRBJ1-2; 8 bases fit TRBD1. The CDR3 runs 15 residues. From germline, CDR1 is MGHDK and CDR2 SYGVNS. The V gene end was trimmed by 2 bases and the J gene end by 8 bases; junction bases not matched to a gene: 10. CDR3 region: CASSETRTGIEGYTF. The DNA for the CDR3 is TGTGCCAGCAGTGAAACTCGGACAGGGATAGAAGGCTACACCTTC.

About this clonotype: A much larger clone lies a single base off, so this may be a read error. The chain joins TRBV5-1 to TRBJ1-1; no clear D gene. The germline gives CDR1 SGHRS, CDR2 YFSETQ. V was clipped by 0 bases and J by 4 bases, with 4 bases between them. The CDR3 sequence is 12 residues long. CDR3 region: CASSLEITEAFF. CDR3 nucleotides: TGCGCCAGCAGCTTGGAGATCACTGAAGCTTTCTTT.

In its sample, this clonotype was seen a few times. This chain uses TRBV19 with TRBJ1-3; D may be TRBD1 (6 bases). Germline lookup yields CDR1 LNHDA and CDR2 SQIVND (reference sequence). V was clipped by 3 bases and J by 8 bases, with 11 bases between them. This CDR3 has 13 residues. The CDR3 sequence: CASSIPGVDTIYF. CDR3 nucleotides: TGTGCCAGTAGTATCCCAGGGGTGGACACCATATATTTT.

The V and J genes are TRBV6-2 or TRBV6-3 and TRBJ1-2; D ambiguous. This CDR3 is built from 10 residues. Trimming pared 6 bases from V and 3 bases from J, leaving 2 bases between. Germline V gives CDR1 MNHEY, CDR2 SVGEGT. The CDR3 reads CASSHYGYTF. The CDR3 DNA reads TGTGCCAGCAGCCACTATGGCTACACCTTC.

This clonotype has more than one count but fewer than ten. The genes are TRBV7-9 and TRBJ1-2, with D tentatively TRBD1 (5 bases). The V and J ends lost 5 bases and 4 bases respectively, with 17 bases between them. The CDR3 loop spans 15 amino acids. Germline V CDR1 and CDR2: SEHNR, FQNEAQ (reference sequence). The DNA of the CDR3 is TGTGCCAGCAGCCTAGGGGAACCCTCGGGCTATGGCTACACCTTC. This encodes CASSLGEPSGYGYTF.

This clonotype was counted only a few times. CDR3: CSADPGQGMVEAFF. As DNA, the CDR3 is TGCAGTGCTGACCCGGGACAGGGGATGGTTGAAGCTTTCTTT. This chain connects TRBV20-1 to TRBJ1-1; 10 nucleotides line up with TRBD1. The V gene's germline CDR1 is DFQATT and CDR2 SNEGSKA (reference sequence). This CDR3 is 14 amino acids long. V shed 5 bases, J shed 7 bases, and the junction held 10 bases outside the gene matches.

This clonotype is labeled medium-sized. The chain's CDR3 is CASSFGGNNSPLHF. In DNA, the CDR3 is TGTGCCAGCAGTTTTGGAGGGAATAATTCACCCCTCCACTTT. The chain is built from TRBV2 and TRBJ1-6; D is undetermined. CDR3 length: 14 residues. Looked up from germline, CDR1 is SNHLY and CDR2 is FYNNEI. V lost 5 bases and J lost 5, with 10 bases in between.

This clonotype turned up a few times. J is TRBJ1-2 and V is TRBV7-2, with D uncertain. The CDR3 extends over 15 amino acids. The germline CDR1 and CDR2 sequences are SGHTA and FQGNSA. Trimming cost V 1 base and J 0 bases, with 9 bases left between them. CDR3 DNA sequence: TGTGCCAGCAGCTTAGTGTCGGATTCTAACTATGGCTACACCTTC. Encoded protein: CASSLVSDSNYGYTF.

In nucleotides, the CDR3 is TGCAGTGCTAGAGATAGGGAACGGGGGCTTTCGGACACCGGGGAGCTGTTTTTT. This encodes CSARDRERGLSDTGELFF. This chain links TRBV20-1 with TRBJ2-2; TRBD1 or TRBD2 may be the D gene (6 bases each). The V and J ends lost 0 bases and 3 bases respectively, with 20 bases between them. This CDR3 comprises 18 residues. Germline assignment: CDR1 DFQATT and CDR2 SNEGSKA (reference sequence).

The J gene is TRBJ1-2, the V gene TRBV7-9; D is unresolved. CDR1 is SEHNR and CDR2 is FQNEAQ in the germline V gene (reference sequence). The CDR3 is made up of 16 amino acids. Trimming pared 5 bases from V and 2 bases from J, leaving 18 bases between. In nucleotides, the CDR3 is TGTGCCAGCAGCCTTCTTATGGGGAACGGCAACTATGGCTACACCTTC. It yields the protein CASSLLMGNGNYGYTF.

In this sample, this clonotype turned up a few times. The chain joins TRBV7-9 to TRBJ1-1; 10 nucleotides align to TRBD1. The germline gives CDR1 SEHNR, CDR2 FQNEAQ (reference sequence). The CDR3 contains 20 residues. The V and J ends lost 2 bases and 1 base, in that order; junction bases with no gene match: 16. The CDR3 region has the DNA TGTGCCAGCAGCTTAAGAAGGAGAGGACAGGGGGTTTATCAGAACACTGAAGCTTTCTTT. It yields the protein CASSLRRRGQGVYQNTEAFF.

J is TRBJ1-5 and V is TRBV10-3; 10 nucleotides align to TRBD1. J lost 2 bases, V lost 8 bases, and 6 bases had no gene match. The germline CDR1 and CDR2 sequences are ENHRY and SYGVKD. This CDR3 is 15 amino acids long. This CDR3 is CAIQGDRGGNQPQHF. Here the CDR3 DNA reads TGTGCCATCCAGGGGGACAGGGGAGGCAATCAGCCCCAGCATTTT.

This sequence joins TRBV28 and TRBJ2-5; TRBD2 agrees at 9 bases. The CDR3 contains 15 residues. The V and J ends lost 4 bases and 0 bases, in that order; junction bases with no gene match: 3. Looked up from germline, CDR1 is MDHEN and CDR2 is SYDVKM. DNA for the CDR3: TGTGCCAGCAGTTCTCTAGCGGGGAACCAAGAGACCCAGTACTTC. This translates into CASSSLAGNQETQYF.

The V call is TRBV19, the J call TRBJ1-6; unclear D gene. CDR1 is LNHDA, CDR2 SQIVND, per germline (reference sequence). The CDR3 contains 15 residues. Trimming cost V 1 base and J 10 bases, with 14 bases left between them. The CDR3: CASSIAVFGESPLHF. The CDR3 DNA follows: TGTGCCAGTAGTATAGCGGTATTCGGGGAGTCACCCCTCCACTTT.

The rearrangement uses TRBV9 and TRBJ2-3; TRBD2 matches 13 bases. This CDR3 is 18 amino acids long. With V trimmed by 0 bases and J by 1 base, 5 bases remained unmatched. Germline assignment: CDR1 SGDLS and CDR2 YYNGEE. The CDR3 nucleotides read TGTGCCAGCAGCGTAGAACTAGCGGGGGGGACAGGCACAGATACGCAGTATTTT. Its translation: CASSVELAGGTGTDTQYF.

The chain couples TRBV7-9 to TRBJ2-3; a weak D match, TRBD1 (6 bases). V was pared by 4 bases and J by 0 bases, with 14 bases between. Germline-derived CDR1 and CDR2 are SEHNR and FQNEAQ (reference sequence). The CDR3 is made up of 16 amino acids. CDR3 DNA: TGTGCCAGCAGCTCCGATGGGCAGGGGAGCACAGATACGCAGTATTTT. Translating it yields CASSSDGQGSTDTQYF.

The genes are TRBV12-3 or TRBV12-4 and TRBJ1-5; the D gene is possibly TRBD1 (5 bases). The ends were cut back, 1 base at V and 6 bases at J, with 19 bases in the middle. This CDR3 contains 17 residues. The CDR3 protein is CASSLGTHFREVQPQHF. The CDR3 DNA sequence: TGTGCCAGCAGTTTAGGGACGCATTTCAGGGAGGTTCAGCCCCAGCATTTT.